This T cell receptor beta chain was sequenced for a study of cytomegalovirus exposure and HLA in healthy donors. Study-level points and caveats: CMV antigen specificity was confirmed in vitro for three CMV-associated chains.

Germline CDR1 and CDR2: SQVTM and ANQGSEA. The CDR3 covers 11 residues. Concerning this clone: Its matching antigen is unknown. An end of the junction does not agree with germline; a read error may underlie this.

TCRdb's copy holds only in-frame clones and misses some; the assay was immunoSEQ multiplex PCR. Here the sample spans 200,000 to 300,000 clones, about 90% being singletons. This clonotype originated in a man between 18 and 29 years old in good health and CMV-seropositive. This chain connects TRBV29-1 to TRBJ2-3; 8 nucleotides match TRBD1. The sample was PBMCs. CDR3 nucleotide sequence: TGCAGCGCCCGCACCCGGACAGGGCGGAATTTT. Translating gives CSARTRTGRNF.